The 17 T cell receptor beta chains presented below share a single source sample, sequenced in a study of response to subunit inactivated influenza vaccine. TCRdb itself ran the RT-PCR reads through MiXCR, one entry per CDR3 protein. The sample lists around 530,000 distinct CDR3 sequences, 16% seen once, with 3% in the top ten. The sample here was CD4+ T cells sorted from PBMCs, taken around 25 months after vaccination. These receptors were collected from a man aged 50 to 69 who received an inactivated influenza vaccine.

This chain links TRBV6-1 with TRBJ2-5, with 10 bases lining up with TRBD2. Germline lookup yields CDR1 MNHNS and CDR2 SASEGT. This CDR3 has 16 amino acids. V dropped 5 bases and J dropped 5; count of bases not matched to a gene: 11. This chain's CDR3 is CASSTVAGGLGETQYF. In nucleotides, the CDR3 is TGTGCCAGCAGTACCGTAGCGGGGGGCCTGGGGGAGACCCAGTACTTC.

The V call is TRBV10-3, the J call TRBJ2-7; D remains unclear. CDR1 is ENHRY, CDR2 SYGVKD, per germline. V was pared by 1 base and J by 0 bases, with 10 bases between. There are 15 residues in the CDR3. The CDR3: CAISEFTKYSYEQYF. CDR3 in DNA: TGTGCCATCAGTGAGTTTACAAAATACTCCTACGAGCAGTACTTC.

This clonotype was observed a handful of times. The J gene is TRBJ2-2, the V gene TRBV5-4, with D possibly TRBD2 on 6 matching bases. This CDR3 is 15 amino acids long. V lost 4 bases to trimming and J lost 5 bases, with 15 bases between them. The germline V gene encodes CDR1 SGHNT and CDR2 YYREEE (reference sequence). CDR3 region: CASSQRTISTGELFF. In DNA form, the CDR3 reads TGTGCCAGCAGCCAACGGACTATTTCTACCGGGGAGCTGTTTTTT. The full variable domain, completed using reference TRBV5-4 and TRBJ2-2, is ETGVTQSPTHLIKTRGQQVTLRCSSQSGHNTVSWYQQALGQGPQFIFQYYREEENGRGNFPPRFSGLQFPNYSSELNVNALELDDSALYLCASSQRTISTGELFFGEGSRLTVL.

This chain joins TRBV4-3 and TRBJ2-4, with a tentative D call TRBD2 (5 bases). V was trimmed by 0 bases and J by 2 bases, leaving 17 bases between them. Germline V gives CDR1 LGHNA, CDR2 YSLEER. The CDR3 spans 18 residues. The CDR3 is CASSQDPAPGGSKNIQYF. The CDR3 nucleotides read TGCGCCAGCAGCCAAGATCCAGCCCCCGGCGGGTCCAAAAACATTCAGTACTTC.

The V call is TRBV3-1, the J call TRBJ2-7; D may be TRBD2 (6 bases). The CDR3 is 14 amino acids. Germline values: CDR1 LGHDT, CDR2 YNNKEL (reference sequence). V was clipped by 3 bases and J by 6 bases, with 15 bases between them. CDR3 residues: CASSQPGLGSEQYF. The CDR3 DNA reads as TGTGCCAGCAGCCAGCCGGGACTCGGAAGCGAGCAGTACTTC.

In its sample, this clonotype was seen many times. This chain joins TRBV6-2 or TRBV6-3 and TRBJ2-4, with unresolved D. The germline V gene encodes CDR1 MNHEY and CDR2 SVGEGT. V lost 0 bases and J 7 bases, leaving 10 bases between the germline ends. This CDR3 has 14 amino acids. CDR3 sequence reads: CASSYSAVTNIQYF. The CDR3 DNA sequence: TGTGCCAGCAGTTACTCGGCGGTCACTAACATTCAGTACTTC.

This clonotype was detected a few times. The chain combines TRBV7-3 with TRBJ2-5; D is undetermined. Germline-derived CDR1 and CDR2 are SGHTA and FQGTGA. Trimming cost V 5 bases and J 2 bases, with 9 bases left between them. This CDR3 is built from 13 residues. The CDR3 here is CASSLQRQETQYF. The CDR3 region has the DNA TGTGCCAGCAGCCTACAGAGGCAAGAGACCCAGTACTTC. The variable domain in full, with the rest retrieved from reference TRBV7-3 and TRBJ2-5, is GAGVSQTPSNKVTEKGKYVELRCDPISGHTALYWYRQSLGQGPEFLIYFQGTGAADDSGLPNDRFFAVRPEGSVSTLKIQRTERGDSAVYLCASSLQRQETQYFGPGTRLLVL.

The V and J genes are TRBV19 and TRBJ2-3; TRBD1 matches at 7 bases. The CDR3 spans 14 residues. The germline CDR1 and CDR2 sequences are LNHDA and SQIVND (reference sequence). V lost 8 bases to trimming and J lost 2 bases; unmatched junction nucleotides: 7. The CDR3 reads CASAPGQFTDTQYF. Written as DNA, the CDR3 is TGTGCCAGTGCACCGGGACAGTTCACAGATACGCAGTATTTT.

This clonotype was seen a handful of times. The gene calls are TRBV5-1 and TRBJ2-3; D not resolved. In germline, CDR1 is SGHRS, CDR2 YFSETQ. V lost 1 base to trimming and J lost 5 bases, with 8 bases between them. This CDR3 is built from 13 residues. The CDR3 bases are TGCGCCAGCAGCTTGTCCTTGCGAGATACGCAGTATTTT. This encodes CASSLSLRDTQYF.

To note about this clonotype: One junction end disagrees with the germline gene, perhaps due to a read error. The chain employs TRBV6-5 and TRBJ2-1; D remains ambiguous. Germline-derived CDR1 and CDR2 are MNHEY and SVGAGI. This CDR3 spans 11 amino acids. CDR3 loop: CASNYSSEQFF. The CDR3 coding sequence is TGTGCCAGCAATTACTCGAGTGAGCAGTTCTTC.

Only a few counts were recorded for this clonotype. The chain joins TRBV5-1 to TRBJ2-1; TRBD1 is a possible D gene (5 bases). Trimming pared 4 bases from V and 2 bases from J, leaving 7 bases between. CDR1 SGHRS and CDR2 YFSETQ come from the germline V gene. The CDR3 spans 13 residues. The CDR3 sequence is CASSEQAYNEQFF. For the CDR3, the DNA is TGCGCCAGCAGCGAACAGGCCTACAATGAGCAGTTCTTC.

The chain carries TRBV5-1 and TRBJ2-1; 8 bases agree with TRBD1. With 3 bases clipped from V and 5 bases from J, the junction kept 13 bases outside the gene matches. Germline values: CDR1 SGHRS, CDR2 YFSETQ. The CDR3 has 17 amino acids. The CDR3 sequence is CASSYRQGQAPNNEQFF. The CDR3 nucleotides read TGCGCCAGCAGCTACCGACAGGGACAGGCTCCAAACAATGAGCAGTTCTTC. Supplemented by reference TRBV5-1 and TRBJ2-1, the full variable domain reads KAGVTQTPRYLIKTRGQQVTLSCSPISGHRSVSWYQQTPGQGLQFLFEYFSETQRNKGNFPGRFSGRQFSNSRSEMNVSTLELGDSALYLCASSYRQGQAPNNEQFFGPGTRLTVL.

The rearrangement uses TRBV6-1 and TRBJ2-7, with TRBD2 matching over 11 bases. The V segment lost 6 bases and the J segment 2 bases; nucleotides outside the gene matches: 3. The CDR3 spans 14 residues. CDR1 MNHNS and CDR2 SASEGT come from the germline V gene. The CDR3: CASRLTSGTYEQYF. CDR3 nucleotides: TGTGCCAGCAGGCTGACTAGCGGGACCTACGAGCAGTACTTC.

This clonotype came up a few times. This chain joins TRBV12-3 or TRBV12-4 and TRBJ1-5; D remains unclear. V lost 5 bases, J lost 3 bases, and 17 bases lay in between. The CDR3 is 16 residues long. CDR3: CASSQRTGDNNQPQHF. In DNA form, the CDR3 reads TGTGCCAGCAGTCAGCGAACGGGAGACAACAATCAGCCCCAGCATTTT.

This clonotype has more than one count but fewer than ten. This chain links TRBV6-2 or TRBV6-3 with TRBJ1-5; the D is unclear. Germline CDR1 and CDR2: MNHEY and SVGEGT. V was cut by 6 bases and J by 5 bases, with 11 bases left in between. The CDR3 has 13 residues. The CDR3 DNA reads TGTGCCAGCAGCCAACCCGGGGATCAGCCCCAGCATTTT. It specifies CASSQPGDQPQHF.

This rearrangement joins TRBV11-2 to TRBJ2-1, with a tentative D call TRBD2 (5 bases). V lost 5 bases and J lost 2, with 13 bases in between. Germline CDR1 is SGHAT and CDR2 is FQNNGV. The CDR3 is 15 residues long. CDR3 region: CASSLSPGTYNEQFF. The CDR3 coding sequence is TGTGCCAGCAGCCTATCTCCGGGAACCTACAATGAGCAGTTCTTC.

This clonotype was detected only a few times. This chain joins TRBV6-1 and TRBJ1-1, with 8 bases lining up with TRBD1. V shed 2 bases and J 7 bases; nucleotides not matched to a gene: 12. Germline values: CDR1 MNHNS, CDR2 SASEGT. The CDR3 totals 16 residues. The CDR3 sequence: CASSEFGTGRFIEAFF. CDR3 coding DNA: TGTGCCAGCAGTGAATTTGGGACAGGTCGGTTTATTGAAGCTTTCTTT.